The clone carrying this T cell receptor (beta chain) has only one observation. What it binds is unknown. Though probably carrying unrecorded immune exposures, donors were nominally healthy at sampling. 60 Vbeta and 13 Jbeta primers were used in PCR. In the original processing: Counted up in a later analysis, unique TCR beta chains came to about 80 million, with around 11 million shared. The data were produced by immunoSEQ multiplex PCR, yet TCRdb's version contains in-frame clones alone and is incomplete. V, J and clone size derive from that table, while D and trimming were established from the DNA sequence. Among about 200,000 clones listed, 60% to 80% were seen once. This record comes from a study of cytomegalovirus exposure and HLA in healthy donors. Points from the study as a whole: TCR association rates varied by HLA locus in a later analysis, with DRB1 highest and HLA-C lowest. Reported findings show TCR beta sequences accurately forecast HLA-A and HLA-B alleles in most subjects.

The clonotype was recovered from a man younger than 30 in good health and CMV-seronegative. The sample taken for sequencing was PBMCs.

The chain's CDR3 is CASSPRDSSGNTIYF. CDR3 coding DNA: TGTGCCAGCAGCCCCCGGGACAGCTCTGGAAACACCATATATTTT. The V and J genes are TRBV4-2 and TRBJ1-3; 7 bases agree with TRBD1. CDR3 length equals 15 residues. The J segment lost 0 bases and the V segment lost 4 bases, leaving 3 bases of the junction unmatched. The germline V gene encodes CDR1 LGHNA and CDR2 YNFKEQ.